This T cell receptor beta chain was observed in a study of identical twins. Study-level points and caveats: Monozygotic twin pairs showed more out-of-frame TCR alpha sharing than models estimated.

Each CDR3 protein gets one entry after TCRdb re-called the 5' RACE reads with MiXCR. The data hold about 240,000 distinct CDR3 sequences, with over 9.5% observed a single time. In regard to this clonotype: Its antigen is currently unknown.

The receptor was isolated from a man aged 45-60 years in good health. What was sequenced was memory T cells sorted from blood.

The CDR3 here is CASSLGARTSHRNEQFF. The CDR3 DNA follows: TGTGCCAGCAGCTTAGGGGCCCGGACTAGCCACCGCAATGAGCAGTTCTTC. This sequence joins TRBV7-8 and TRBJ2-1, with TRBD2 matching over 8 bases. The junction had 11 bases not matched to a gene; V was cut back by 1 base and J by 6 bases. CDR1 is SGHVS and CDR2 is FQNEAQ in the germline V gene. The CDR3 has 17 residues.